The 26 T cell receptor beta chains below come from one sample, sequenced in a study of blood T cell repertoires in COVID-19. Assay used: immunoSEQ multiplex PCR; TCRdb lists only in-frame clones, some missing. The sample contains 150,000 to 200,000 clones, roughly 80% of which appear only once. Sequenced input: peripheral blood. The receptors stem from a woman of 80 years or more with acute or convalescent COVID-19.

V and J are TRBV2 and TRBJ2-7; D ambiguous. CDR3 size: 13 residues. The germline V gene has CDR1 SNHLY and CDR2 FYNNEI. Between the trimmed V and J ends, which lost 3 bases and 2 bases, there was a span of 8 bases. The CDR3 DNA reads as TGTGCCAGCAGTGACCTATCCCCCTACGAGCAGTACTTC. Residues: CASSDLSPYEQYF.

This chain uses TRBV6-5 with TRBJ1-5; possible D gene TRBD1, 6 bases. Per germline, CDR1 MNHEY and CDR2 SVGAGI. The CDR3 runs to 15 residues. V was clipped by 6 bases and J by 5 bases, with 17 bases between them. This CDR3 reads CASSLMTGSHQPQHF. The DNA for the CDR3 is TGTGCCAGCAGCCTCATGACAGGTTCCCATCAGCCCCAGCATTTT.

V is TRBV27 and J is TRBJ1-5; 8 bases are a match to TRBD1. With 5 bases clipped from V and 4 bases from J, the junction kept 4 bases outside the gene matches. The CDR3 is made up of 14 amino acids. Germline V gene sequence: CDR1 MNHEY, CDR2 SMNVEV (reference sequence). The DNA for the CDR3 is TGTGCCAGCAGTGCGGACAGGGCTAATCAGCCCCAGCATTTT. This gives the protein CASSADRANQPQHF.

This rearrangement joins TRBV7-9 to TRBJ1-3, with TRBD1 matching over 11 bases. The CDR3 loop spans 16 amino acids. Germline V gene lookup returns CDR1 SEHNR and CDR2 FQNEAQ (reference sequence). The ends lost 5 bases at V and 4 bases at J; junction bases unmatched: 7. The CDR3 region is CASSRPGQGAGNTIYF. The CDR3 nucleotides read TGTGCCAGCAGCCGACCTGGACAGGGGGCGGGAAACACCATATATTTT. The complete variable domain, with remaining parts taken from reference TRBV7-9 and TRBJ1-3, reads DTGVSQNPRHKITKRGQNVTFRCDPISEHNRLYWYRQTLGQGPEFLTYFQNEAQLEKSRLLSDRFSAERPKGSFSTLEIQRTEQGDSAMYLCASSRPGQGAGNTIYFGEGSWLTVV.

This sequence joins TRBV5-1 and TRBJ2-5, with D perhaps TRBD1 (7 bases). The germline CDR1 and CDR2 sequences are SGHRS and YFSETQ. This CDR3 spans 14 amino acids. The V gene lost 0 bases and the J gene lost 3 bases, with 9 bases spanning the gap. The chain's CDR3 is CASSLGRGEETQYF. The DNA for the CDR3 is TGCGCCAGCAGCTTGGGCAGGGGGGAAGAGACCCAGTACTTC. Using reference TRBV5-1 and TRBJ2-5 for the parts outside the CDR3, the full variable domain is KAGVTQTPRYLIKTRGQQVTLSCSPISGHRSVSWYQQTPGQGLQFLFEYFSETQRNKGNFPGRFSGRQFSNSRSEMNVSTLELGDSALYLCASSLGRGEETQYFGPGTRLLVL.

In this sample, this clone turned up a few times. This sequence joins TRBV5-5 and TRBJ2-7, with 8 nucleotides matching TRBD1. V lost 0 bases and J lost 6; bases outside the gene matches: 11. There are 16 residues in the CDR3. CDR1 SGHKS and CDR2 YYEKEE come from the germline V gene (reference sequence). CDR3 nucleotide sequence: TGTGCCAGCAGCTTGGGCCCGGGACAGGTGTATATCGAGCAGTACTTC. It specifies CASSLGPGQVYIEQYF. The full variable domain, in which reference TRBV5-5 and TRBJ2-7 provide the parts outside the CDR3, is DAGVTQSPTHLIKTRGQQVTLRCSPISGHKSVSWYQQVLGQGPQFIFQYYEKEERGRGNFPDRFSARQFPNYSSELNVNALLLGDSALYLCASSLGPGQVYIEQYFGPGTRLTVT.

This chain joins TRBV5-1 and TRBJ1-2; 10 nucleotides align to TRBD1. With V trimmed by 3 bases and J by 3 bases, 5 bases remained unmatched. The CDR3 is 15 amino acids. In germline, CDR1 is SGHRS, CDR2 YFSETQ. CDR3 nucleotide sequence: TGCGCCAGCAGCTCCGGACAGGGGGTAGACTATGGCTACACCTTC. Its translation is CASSSGQGVDYGYTF.

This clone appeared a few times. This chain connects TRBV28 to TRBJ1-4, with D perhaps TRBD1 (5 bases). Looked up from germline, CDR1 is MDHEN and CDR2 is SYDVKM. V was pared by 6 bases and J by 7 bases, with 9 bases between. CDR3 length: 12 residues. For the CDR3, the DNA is TGTGCCAGCAGCCGGGGGAGTGAAAAACTGTTTTTT. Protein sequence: CASSRGSEKLFF.

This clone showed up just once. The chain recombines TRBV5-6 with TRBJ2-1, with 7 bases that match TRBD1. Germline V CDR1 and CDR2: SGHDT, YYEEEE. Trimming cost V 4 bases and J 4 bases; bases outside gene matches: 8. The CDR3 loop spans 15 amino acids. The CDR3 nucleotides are TGTGCCAGCAGCCCTATCGGACAGGCGTACAATGAGCAGTTCTTC. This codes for CASSPIGQAYNEQFF.

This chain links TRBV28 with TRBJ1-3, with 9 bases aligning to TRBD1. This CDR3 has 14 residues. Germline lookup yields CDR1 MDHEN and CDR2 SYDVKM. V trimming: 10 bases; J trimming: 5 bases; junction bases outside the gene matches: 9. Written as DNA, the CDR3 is TGTGCCATAACCGGGACAGGGACTAGAAACACCATATATTTT. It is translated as CAITGTGTRNTIYF.

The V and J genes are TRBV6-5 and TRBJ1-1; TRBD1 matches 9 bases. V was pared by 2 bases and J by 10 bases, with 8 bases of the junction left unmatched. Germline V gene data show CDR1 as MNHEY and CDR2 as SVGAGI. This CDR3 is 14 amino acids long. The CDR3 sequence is CASSYDDRGRGAFF. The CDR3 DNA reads TGTGCCAGCAGTTACGATGACAGGGGGAGAGGAGCTTTCTTT.

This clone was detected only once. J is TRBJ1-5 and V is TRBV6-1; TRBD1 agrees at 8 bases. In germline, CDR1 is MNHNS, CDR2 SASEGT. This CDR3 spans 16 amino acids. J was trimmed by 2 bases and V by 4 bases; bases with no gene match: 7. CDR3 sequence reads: CASSARDRLRNQPQHF. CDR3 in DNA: TGTGCCAGCAGTGCCCGGGACAGGCTACGCAATCAGCCCCAGCATTTT.

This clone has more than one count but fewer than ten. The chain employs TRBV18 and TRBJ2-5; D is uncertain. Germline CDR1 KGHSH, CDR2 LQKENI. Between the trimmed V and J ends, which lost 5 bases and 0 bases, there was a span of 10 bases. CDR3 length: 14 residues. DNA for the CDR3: TGTGCCAGCTCAGAGCAAACTTACCAAGAGACCCAGTACTTC. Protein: CASSEQTYQETQYF.

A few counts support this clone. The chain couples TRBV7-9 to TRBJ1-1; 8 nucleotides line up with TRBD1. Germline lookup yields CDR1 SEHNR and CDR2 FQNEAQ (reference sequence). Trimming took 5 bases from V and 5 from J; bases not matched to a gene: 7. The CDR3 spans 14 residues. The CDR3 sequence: CASSPRQGRTEAFF. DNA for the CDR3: TGTGCCAGCAGCCCCAGACAGGGGAGGACTGAAGCTTTCTTT. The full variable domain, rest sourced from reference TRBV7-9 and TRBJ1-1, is DTGVSQNPRHKITKRGQNVTFRCDPISEHNRLYWYRQTLGQGPEFLTYFQNEAQLEKSRLLSDRFSAERPKGSFSTLEIQRTEQGDSAMYLCASSPRQGRTEAFFGQGTRLTVV.

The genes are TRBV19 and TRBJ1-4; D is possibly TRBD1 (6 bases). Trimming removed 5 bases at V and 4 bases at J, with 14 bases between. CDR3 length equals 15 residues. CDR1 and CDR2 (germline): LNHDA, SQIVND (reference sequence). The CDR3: CASSVFSRGNEKLFF. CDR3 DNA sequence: TGTGCCAGTAGTGTCTTCAGCAGGGGTAATGAAAAACTGTTTTTT. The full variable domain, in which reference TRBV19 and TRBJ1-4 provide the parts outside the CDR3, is DGGITQSPKYLFRKEGQNVTLSCEQNLNHDAMYWYRQDPGQGLRLIYYSQIVNDFQKGDIAEGYSVSREKKESFPLTVTSAQKNPTAFYLCASSVFSRGNEKLFFGSGTQLSVL.

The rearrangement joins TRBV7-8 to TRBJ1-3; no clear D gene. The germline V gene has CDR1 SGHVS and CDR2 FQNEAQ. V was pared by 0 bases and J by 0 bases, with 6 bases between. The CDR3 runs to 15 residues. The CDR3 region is CASSLAGVSGNTIYF. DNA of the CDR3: TGTGCCAGCAGCTTAGCCGGAGTCTCTGGAAACACCATATATTTT. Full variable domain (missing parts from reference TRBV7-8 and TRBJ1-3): GAGVSQSPRYKVAKRGQDVALRCDPISGHVSLFWYQQALGQGPEFLTYFQNEAQLDKSGLPSDRFFAERPEGSVSTLKIQRTQQEDSAVYLCASSLAGVSGNTIYFGEGSWLTVV.

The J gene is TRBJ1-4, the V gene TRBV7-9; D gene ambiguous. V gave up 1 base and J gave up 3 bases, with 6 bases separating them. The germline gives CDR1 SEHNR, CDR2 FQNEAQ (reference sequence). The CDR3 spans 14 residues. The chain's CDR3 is CASSLGPANEKLFF. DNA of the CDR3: TGTGCCAGCAGCTTAGGTCCGGCTAATGAAAAACTGTTTTTT. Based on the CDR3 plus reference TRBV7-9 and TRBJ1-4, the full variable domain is DTGVSQNPRHKITKRGQNVTFRCDPISEHNRLYWYRQTLGQGPEFLTYFQNEAQLEKSRLLSDRFSAERPKGSFSTLEIQRTEQGDSAMYLCASSLGPANEKLFFGSGTQLSVL.

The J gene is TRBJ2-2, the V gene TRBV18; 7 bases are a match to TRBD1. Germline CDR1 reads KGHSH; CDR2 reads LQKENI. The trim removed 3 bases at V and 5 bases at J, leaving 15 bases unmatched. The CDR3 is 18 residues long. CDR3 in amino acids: CASSPLGRGFVRTGELFF. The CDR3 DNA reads TGTGCCAGCTCACCTCTTGGCAGGGGGTTTGTGAGGACCGGGGAGCTGTTTTTT.

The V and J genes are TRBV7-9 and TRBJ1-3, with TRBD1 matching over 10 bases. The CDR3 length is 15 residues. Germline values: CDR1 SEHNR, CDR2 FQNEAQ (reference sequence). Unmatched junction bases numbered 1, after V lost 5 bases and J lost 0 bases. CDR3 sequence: CASSRTGGSGNTIYF. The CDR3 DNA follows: TGTGCCAGCAGCCGGACAGGGGGCTCTGGAAACACCATATATTTT.

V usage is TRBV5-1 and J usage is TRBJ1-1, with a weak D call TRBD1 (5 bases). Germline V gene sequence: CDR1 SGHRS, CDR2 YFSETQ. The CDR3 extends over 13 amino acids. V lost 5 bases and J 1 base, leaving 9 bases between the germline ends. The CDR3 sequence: CASRPRENTEAFF. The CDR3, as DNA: TGCGCCAGCAGGCCCAGGGAGAACACTGAAGCTTTCTTT.

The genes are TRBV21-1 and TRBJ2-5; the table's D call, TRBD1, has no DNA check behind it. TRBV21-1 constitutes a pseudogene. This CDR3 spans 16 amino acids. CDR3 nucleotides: TGTGCCAGCAGCAAAGCGGCGGGACAGGGGAACGAGACCCAGTACTTC. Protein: CASSKAAGQGNETQYF.

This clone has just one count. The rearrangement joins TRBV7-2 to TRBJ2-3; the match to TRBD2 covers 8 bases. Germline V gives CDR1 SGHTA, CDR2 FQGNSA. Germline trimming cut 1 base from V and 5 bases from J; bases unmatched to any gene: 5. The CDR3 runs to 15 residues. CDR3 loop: CASSLGIAGRDTQYF. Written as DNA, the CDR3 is TGTGCCAGCAGCTTAGGAATAGCGGGGCGAGATACGCAGTATTTT.

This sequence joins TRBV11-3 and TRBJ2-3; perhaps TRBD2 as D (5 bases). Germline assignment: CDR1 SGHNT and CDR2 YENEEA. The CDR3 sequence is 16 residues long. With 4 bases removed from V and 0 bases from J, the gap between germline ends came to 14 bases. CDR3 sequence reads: CASSSLTGSSTDTQYF. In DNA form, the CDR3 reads TGTGCCAGCAGCTCGCTCACGGGGTCTAGCACAGATACGCAGTATTTT.

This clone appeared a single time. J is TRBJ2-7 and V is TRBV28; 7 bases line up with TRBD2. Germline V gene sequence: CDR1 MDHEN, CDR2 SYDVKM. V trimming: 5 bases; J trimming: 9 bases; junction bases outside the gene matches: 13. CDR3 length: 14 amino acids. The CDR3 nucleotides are TGTGCCAGCAGTCTCGGGAGGACCTTGGGTTCGCAGTACTTC. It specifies CASSLGRTLGSQYF.

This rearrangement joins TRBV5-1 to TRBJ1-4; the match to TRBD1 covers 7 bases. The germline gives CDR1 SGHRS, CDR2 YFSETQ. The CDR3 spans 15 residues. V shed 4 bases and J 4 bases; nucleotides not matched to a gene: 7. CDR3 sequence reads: CASSPDRRNNEKLFF. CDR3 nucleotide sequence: TGCGCCAGCAGCCCGGACAGGAGAAATAATGAAAAACTGTTTTTT.

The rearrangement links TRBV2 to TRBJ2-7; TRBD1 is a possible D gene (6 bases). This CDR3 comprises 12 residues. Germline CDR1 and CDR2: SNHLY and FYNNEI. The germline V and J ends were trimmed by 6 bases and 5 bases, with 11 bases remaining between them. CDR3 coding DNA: TGTGCCAGCAGGGATACAGGGAACGAGCAGTACTTC. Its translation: CASRDTGNEQYF.